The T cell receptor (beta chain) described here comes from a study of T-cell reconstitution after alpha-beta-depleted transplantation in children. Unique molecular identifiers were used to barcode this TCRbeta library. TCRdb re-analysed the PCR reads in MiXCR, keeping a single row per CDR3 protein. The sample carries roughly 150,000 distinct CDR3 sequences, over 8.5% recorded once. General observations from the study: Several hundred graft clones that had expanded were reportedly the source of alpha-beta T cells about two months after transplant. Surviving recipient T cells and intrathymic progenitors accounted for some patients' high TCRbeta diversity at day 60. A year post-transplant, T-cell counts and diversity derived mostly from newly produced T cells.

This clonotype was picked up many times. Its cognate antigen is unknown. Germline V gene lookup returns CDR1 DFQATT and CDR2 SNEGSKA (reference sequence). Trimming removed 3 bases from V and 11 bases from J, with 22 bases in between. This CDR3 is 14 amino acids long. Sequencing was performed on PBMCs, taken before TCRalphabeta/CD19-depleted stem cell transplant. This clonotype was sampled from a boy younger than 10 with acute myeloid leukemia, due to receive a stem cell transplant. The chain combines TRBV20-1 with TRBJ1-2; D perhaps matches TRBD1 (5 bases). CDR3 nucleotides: TGCAGTGCTAGTGCATCGGGGGTCAAAAGGGTATACACCTTC. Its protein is CSASASGVKRVYTF.